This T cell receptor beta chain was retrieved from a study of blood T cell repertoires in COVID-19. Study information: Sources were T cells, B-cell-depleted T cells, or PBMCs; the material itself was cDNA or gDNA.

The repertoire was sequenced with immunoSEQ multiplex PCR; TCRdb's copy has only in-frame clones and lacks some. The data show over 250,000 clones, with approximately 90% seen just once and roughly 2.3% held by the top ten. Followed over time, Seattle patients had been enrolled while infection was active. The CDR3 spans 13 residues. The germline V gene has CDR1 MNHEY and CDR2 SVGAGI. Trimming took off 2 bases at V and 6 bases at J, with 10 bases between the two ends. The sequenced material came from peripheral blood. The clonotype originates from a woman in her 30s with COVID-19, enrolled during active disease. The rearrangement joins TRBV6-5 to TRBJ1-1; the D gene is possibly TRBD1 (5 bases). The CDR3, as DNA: TGTGCCAGCAGTTACGGGGCGGCAGCTGAAGCTTTCTTT. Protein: CASSYGAAAEAFF.